This T cell receptor beta chain derives from a study of cytomegalovirus exposure and HLA in healthy donors. This cohort consisted of healthy bone marrow donors. The PCR ran on 60 Vbeta and 13 Jbeta primers. Method: immunoSEQ multiplex PCR; TCRdb's copy keeps in-frame clones and lacks some. The sample consists of 150,000 to 200,000 clones, around 76% of them appearing once. Per germline, CDR1 SNHLY and CDR2 FYNNEI. CDR3 length equals 13 residues. V was clipped by 3 bases and J by 5 bases, with 7 bases between them. This chain connects TRBV2 to TRBJ2-2; D is possibly TRBD2 (5 bases). Sequences were obtained from PBMCs. The clonotype comes from a woman in her twenties or thirties in good health and CMV-seropositive. The CDR3 region has the DNA TGTGCCAGCAGTGACGGAGGAACCGGGGAGCTGTTTTTT. Amino acid sequence: CASSDGGTGELFF.